This T cell receptor (beta chain) was found in a study of human T cells and chemical hapten exposure (dated by TCRdb to the early 2020s). The study in broad terms: For sensitization, 2% DPC in acetone was applied to a 2 cm by 2 cm area of upper inner arm skin. Alopecia areata with under or over 50% scalp involvement, alopecia totalis and alopecia universalis were represented in the patient cohort, which was mostly female. The study tracked peripheral blood TCR repertoire changes in vivo during primary and secondary sensitization to the hapten diphenylcyclopropenone (DPC) in alopecia patients. Libraries were combined into a pool for sequencing, and differences in TCR yield between samples came mainly from small differences in library volumes within the pool. Throughout the study period of approximately 23 weeks, patients also received therapeutic DPC doses to the scalp every week. Patch testing was done on the upper back using Finn chambers containing 0.01% DPC, and results were scored after 6 days according to International Contact Dermatitis Research Group standards. For TCR sequencing, blood came from twenty-nine alopecia patients at anywhere from one to four time points (pre-sensitization, 2, 6 and 24 weeks). Blood was sampled from patients pre-sensitization (week 0) and at 2, 6 and about 24 weeks after DPC sensitization.

The germline V gene (reference sequence) gives CDR1 as SEHNR and CDR2 as FQNEAQ. The V and J ends are trimmed by 2 bases and 4 bases, leaving 4 bases between them. The CDR3 covers 12 residues, taking in both the cysteine and the phenylalanine. Left in the record is the CDR3 DNA by itself, 36 bases read in frame from the first base. The method behind the library was RACE. For sequencing, a NextSeq 500 was employed. During library preparation, unique molecular identifiers were attached to individual cDNA molecules so that TCRs could be counted quantitatively and reproducibly. Both TCR alpha and TCR beta chains were sequenced from each blood RNA sample. The original pipeline was this. The median number of TCRs per sample was approximately 98,000, ranging from about 23,224 to 750,000. The Decombinator software suite was used to annotate V, J and CDR3 in the TCR reads. Every sample was subsampled to the same number of TCRs (28,000) for the PS versus PT1 abundance plots. TCRs were defined as expanded if absent before sensitization and observed at least eight times at the 2-week time point. The raw public reads went through TCRdb reprocessing: fastp at Q25, MiXCR clone calling, in-frame beta chains kept. Here each entry gathers all rows of one CDR3 protein and keeps the most common genes and DNA. TCRdb, rather than the study authors, made the V and J calls. This sample is represented by 100,000 to 150,000 distinct CDR3 sequences; roughly 10% of them were singletons. The ten top clones hold over 2% of the sample.

Comments on this clonotype: No antigen is known for it. A read error may explain this, as a much larger clone is one base away.

Summary of the overall study and its limitations: Repeated subsampling changed both the strength of the expansion versus patch-test correlation and the threshold at which that correlation became significant. Compared with pre-sensitization or healthy control sets, expanded TCRs formed significantly more large CDR3 similarity clusters, which is consistent with antigen-driven responses. Patch test score correlated positively with the number of PT1 expanded TCRs, reaching significance at thresholds 8, 16 and 32 but not at 4. All patients had alopecia, a presumed autoimmune disease, so their immune response might differ from that of healthy individuals. No change with DPC sensitization was found in the number of TCRs above 1 in 1000 frequency, and no evidence of global repertoire structure alterations was found.

What the time point label conveys for this sample: patch test 3, about 24 weeks after DPC sensitization. This sample's treatment or condition label indicates: therapeutic diphenylcyclopropenone sensitization with weekly scalp DPC. At every patch-test visit, the blood draw took place before the patch test was put on. To be eligible, patients had to be aged 18 to 70, diagnosed with alopecia and judged suitable for DPC therapy, while pregnant patients were excluded. Total RNA was extracted from unfractionated whole blood collected in Tempus Blood RNA tubes. This receptor was taken from a woman aged 45-65 years with alopecia areata. Some clones in this sample may be carry-over from other donors' samples. The source material was whole blood, sampled in connection with sensitization to the hapten diphenylcyclopropenone (DPC). Recombination joined TRBV7-9 with TRBJ2-3; no confident D gene assignment can be made. The CDR3 protein is CASSLSADTQYF. The bases are TGTGCCAGCAGCTTAAGCGCAGATACGCAGTATTTT. Supplemented by the reference TRBV7-9 and TRBJ2-3 proteins around the CDR3, the complete variable domain is DTGVSQNPRHKITKRGQNVTFRCDPISEHNRLYWYRQTLGQGPEFLTYFQNEAQLEKSRLLSDRFSAERPKGSFSTLEIQRTEQGDSAMYLCASSLSADTQYFGPGTRLTVL.